The 20 T cell receptor beta chains below were found in one sample sequenced in a study of radiotherapy plus CTLA-4 blockade in lung cancer. Sequencing used immunoSEQ multiplex PCR; TCRdb keeps in-frame clones, though not all of them. The sample yields around 44,000 clones, approximately 86% seen once. The sequences come from peripheral blood, collected from a patient treated with radiotherapy plus ipilimumab. Receptors originate from a human donor with non-small cell lung cancer that progressed on radiotherapy plus ipilimumab. Some clones in this sample may be carry-over from other donors' samples.

CDR3 nucleotides: TGTGCCAGCAGCATCCCAGGACTAGGTCCTGGGAATGAGCAGTTCTTC. The encoded protein is CASSIPGLGPGNEQFF. This sequence joins TRBV7-3 and TRBJ2-1, with 7 bases matching TRBD2. The ends lost 5 bases at V and 7 bases at J; junction bases unmatched: 14. Per germline, CDR1 SGHTA and CDR2 FQGTGA. The CDR3 covers 16 residues.

The CDR3 reads CASSTTSGSGEQYF. CDR3 DNA: TGTGCCAGCAGCACGACTAGCGGGAGTGGCGAGCAGTACTTC. The chain recombines TRBV5-4 with TRBJ2-7; 12 bases agree with TRBD2. CDR1 and CDR2 from the germline V gene are SGHNT and YYREEE (reference sequence). This CDR3 is built from 14 residues. The junction had 5 bases not matched to a gene; V was cut back by 4 bases and J by 6 bases.

J is TRBJ1-2 and V is TRBV6-5; D uncertain. V lost 2 bases, J lost 3 bases, and 13 bases lay in between. CDR1 is MNHEY, CDR2 SVGAGI, per germline. This CDR3 contains 15 residues. The CDR3 loop reads CASSYHREGHYGYTF. Written as DNA, the CDR3 is TGTGCCAGCAGTTACCACCGGGAGGGCCACTATGGCTACACCTTC.

The chain couples TRBV5-1 to TRBJ2-2, with unresolved D. In germline, CDR1 is SGHRS, CDR2 YFSETQ. This CDR3 contains 14 residues. V shed 0 bases and J shed 7 bases, with 10 bases lying between them. CDR3 loop: CASSLGASSGELFF. The CDR3 coding sequence is TGCGCCAGCAGCTTGGGGGCAAGCAGCGGGGAGCTGTTTTTT.

This rearrangement joins TRBV12-5 to TRBJ2-6; D not certain. The germline CDR1 and CDR2 sequences are LGHNT and FRNRAP. The CDR3 consists of 12 residues. V lost 0 bases and J 13 bases, leaving 7 bases between the germline ends. The CDR3 protein is CASGLVHQVLTF. The DNA of the CDR3 is TGTGCTAGTGGTTTGGTACACCAGGTCCTGACTTTC.

This clone occurred once. The V gene is TRBV25-1, the J gene TRBJ2-5; D uncertain. The CDR3 totals 14 residues. V dropped 2 bases and J dropped 5 bases, with 12 bases sitting between them. Germline CDR1 and CDR2: MGHDK and SYGVNS. The CDR3 here is CASSETAAGETQYF. CDR3 bases: TGTGCCAGCAGTGAAACAGCAGCTGGGGAGACCCAGTACTTC.

This chain links TRBV5-1 with TRBJ2-3; the match to TRBD2 covers 8 bases. The CDR3 sequence is 16 residues long. Germline loops: CDR1 SGHRS, CDR2 YFSETQ. With 0 bases clipped from V and 1 base from J, the junction kept 4 bases outside the gene matches. The CDR3 DNA reads TGCGCCAGCAGCTTGGGGGAAGCGGGGGGCACAGATACGCAGTATTTT. Translated, it gives CASSLGEAGGTDTQYF.

The chain couples TRBV5-4 to TRBJ1-2; 7 bases match TRBD1. CDR3 length: 16 amino acids. Germline V gene data show CDR1 as SGHNT and CDR2 as YYREEE (reference sequence). J lost 4 bases, V lost 4 bases, and 13 bases had no gene match. In DNA form, the CDR3 reads TGTGCCAGCAGCCCCCCAACGACAGGGAGTAGCTATGGCTACACCTTC. Translation: CASSPPTTGSSYGYTF.

The chain combines TRBV27 with TRBJ1-6; TRBD1 agrees at 11 bases. This CDR3 is 14 amino acids long. The germline CDR1 and CDR2 sequences are MNHEY and SMNVEV (reference sequence). Trimming cost V 6 bases and J 8 bases; bases outside gene matches: 3. The CDR3 sequence: CASRGTGGDSPLHF. The CDR3 DNA is TGTGCCAGCAGGGGGACAGGGGGAGATTCACCCCTCCACTTT.

The chain is built from TRBV30 and TRBJ2-7; 7 positions agree with TRBD2. The CDR3 has 15 residues. The V gene end was trimmed by 3 bases and the J gene end by 2 bases; junction bases not matched to a gene: 10. Germline CDR1 is GTSNPN and CDR2 is SVGIG (reference sequence). The CDR3 here is CAWSPGGRDTYEQYF. DNA of the CDR3: TGTGCCTGGAGCCCCGGGGGGAGGGATACCTACGAGCAGTACTTC.

This clone occurred once. The V call is TRBV9, the J call TRBJ1-2, with D unclear. The V gene's germline CDR1 is SGDLS and CDR2 YYNGEE. This CDR3 is built from 15 residues. Trimming took off 0 bases at V and 0 bases at J, with 9 bases between the two ends. CDR3 loop: CASSVGAEPNYGYTF. The DNA of the CDR3 is TGTGCCAGCAGCGTAGGGGCAGAACCTAACTATGGCTACACCTTC.

V gene TRBV30 combines with J gene TRBJ2-6; 9 positions match TRBD1. The germline CDR1 and CDR2 sequences are GTSNPN and SVGIG (reference sequence). This CDR3 is built from 17 residues. J lost 3 bases, V lost 0 bases, and 6 bases had no gene match. This chain's CDR3 is CAWSVNRGLVGANVLTF. CDR3 DNA sequence: TGTGCCTGGAGTGTGAACAGGGGGCTCGTTGGGGCCAACGTCCTGACTTTC.

This clone is a singleton in its sample. The chain recombines TRBV7-9 with TRBJ2-7; D possibly corresponds to TRBD2 (6 bases). The germline CDR1 and CDR2 sequences are SEHNR and FQNEAQ (reference sequence). The CDR3 runs to 15 residues. V was shortened by 4 bases and J by 3 bases, with 16 bases between the two germline ends. CDR3 sequence: CASSSDPGVGYEQYF. The CDR3 nucleotides read TGTGCCAGCAGCTCCGACCCGGGAGTTGGCTACGAGCAGTACTTC.

V usage is TRBV29-1 and J usage is TRBJ2-1; D possibly corresponds to TRBD1 (6 bases). CDR1 is SQVTM and CDR2 is ANQGSEA in the germline V gene. Trimming shortened V by 6 bases and J by 7 bases, and 7 bases separated the two germline ends. This CDR3 has 10 amino acids. CDR3 sequence (DNA): TGCAGCGTCGGGACAAATGAGCAGTTCTTC. The encoded protein is CSVGTNEQFF.

This chain joins TRBV5-8 and TRBJ1-1; no firm D call. Germline loops: CDR1 SGHTS, CDR2 YDEGEE. The ends were cut back, 4 bases at V and 6 bases at J, with 7 bases in the middle. CDR3 size: 11 residues. The CDR3 DNA is TGTGCCAGCAGCCCCCCTCCTGAAGCTTTCTTT. Amino acids: CASSPPPEAFF.

The chain has TRBV27 and TRBJ2-5; D not certain. This CDR3 is 14 amino acids long. CDR1 is MNHEY and CDR2 is SMNVEV in the germline V gene (reference sequence). The ends were cut back, 8 bases at V and 4 bases at J, with 17 bases in the middle. The CDR3: CASGDGWSIETQYF. The CDR3 coding sequence is TGTGCCAGCGGCGACGGGTGGTCCATAGAGACCCAGTACTTC.

The V and J genes are TRBV7-3 and TRBJ1-1; D possibly corresponds to TRBD1 (6 bases). The germline V and J ends were trimmed by 5 bases and 1 base, with 17 bases remaining between them. The CDR3 is 16 residues long. Germline V gene sequence: CDR1 SGHTA, CDR2 FQGTGA. The CDR3 loop reads CASSPWGGRKNTEAFF. DNA of the CDR3: TGTGCCAGCAGCCCTTGGGGGGGGCGAAAGAACACTGAAGCTTTCTTT.

The chain is built from TRBV6-5 and TRBJ2-1; 7 positions match TRBD1. The CDR3 is 16 amino acids. Germline-derived CDR1 and CDR2 are MNHEY and SVGAGI. The V and J ends lost 0 bases and 7 bases, in that order; junction bases with no gene match: 9. CDR3 sequence (DNA): TGTGCCAGCAGTTACTCGACCGGGACAGTGAGAAATGAGCAGTTCTTC. Translated: CASSYSTGTVRNEQFF.

V usage is TRBV2 and J usage is TRBJ2-1; perhaps TRBD2 as D (7 bases). V lost 10 bases, J lost 9 bases, and 22 bases lay in between. The CDR3 extends over 14 amino acids. Germline V gives CDR1 SNHLY, CDR2 FYNNEI. The CDR3 DNA sequence: TGTGCCACCACTAGGGGGGCTAGCGGTATTGAGCAGTTCTTC. This encodes CATTRGASGIEQFF. The full variable domain, in which reference TRBV2 and TRBJ2-1 provide the parts outside the CDR3, is EPEVTQTPSHQVTQMGQEVILRCVPISNHLYFYWYRQILGQKVEFLVSFYNNEISEKSEIFDDQFSVERPDGSNFTLKIRSTKLEDSAMYFCATTRGASGIEQFFGPGTRLTVL.

This rearrangement joins TRBV5-1 to TRBJ2-4; TRBD1 agrees at 7 bases. Germline CDR1 is SGHRS and CDR2 is YFSETQ. V gave up 2 bases and J gave up 5 bases; unmatched junction bases: 7. The length of the CDR3 is 15 residues. The CDR3 loop is CASSLGGASENIQYF. The CDR3 bases are TGCGCCAGCAGCTTAGGGGGCGCCAGCGAAAACATTCAGTACTTC.